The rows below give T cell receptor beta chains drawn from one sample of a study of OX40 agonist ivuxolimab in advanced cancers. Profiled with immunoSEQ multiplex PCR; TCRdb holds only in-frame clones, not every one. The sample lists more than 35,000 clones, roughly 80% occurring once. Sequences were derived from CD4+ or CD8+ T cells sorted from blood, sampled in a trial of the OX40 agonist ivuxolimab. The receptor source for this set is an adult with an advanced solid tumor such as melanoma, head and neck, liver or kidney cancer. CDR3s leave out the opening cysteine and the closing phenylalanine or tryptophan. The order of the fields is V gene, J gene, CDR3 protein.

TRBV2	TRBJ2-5	ASRFGTGGPETQY
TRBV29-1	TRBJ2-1	SVEDRKYNEQF
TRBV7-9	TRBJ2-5	ASTRTSGRETQY
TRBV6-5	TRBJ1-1	ASSSNTEAF
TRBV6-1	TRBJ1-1	ASSEDRGDTEAF
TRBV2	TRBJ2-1	ASGAGGLLIYNEQF
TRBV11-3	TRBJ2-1	ASSSDGSSYNEQF
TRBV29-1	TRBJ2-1	SGGLAGGGEQF
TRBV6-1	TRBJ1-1	ASSEVGREGAF
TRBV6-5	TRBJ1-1	ASSELGQKAF
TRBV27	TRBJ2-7	ASSPQGITYEQY
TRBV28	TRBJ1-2	ASSLAGAVSVYGYT
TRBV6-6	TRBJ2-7	ASSNGPTDSYEQY
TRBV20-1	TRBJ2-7	SAGPSYEQY